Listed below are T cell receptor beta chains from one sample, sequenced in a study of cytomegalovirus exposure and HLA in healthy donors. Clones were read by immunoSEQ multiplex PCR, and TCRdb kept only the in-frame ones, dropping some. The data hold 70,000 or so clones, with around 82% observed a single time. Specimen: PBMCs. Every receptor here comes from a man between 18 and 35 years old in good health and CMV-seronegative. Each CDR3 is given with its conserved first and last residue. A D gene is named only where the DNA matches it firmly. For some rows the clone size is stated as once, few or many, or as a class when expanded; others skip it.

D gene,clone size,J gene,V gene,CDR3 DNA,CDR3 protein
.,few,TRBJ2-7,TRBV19,TGTGCCTCCAAACCCTTAGGGGGTACCTACGAGCAGTACTTC,CASKPLGGTYEQYF
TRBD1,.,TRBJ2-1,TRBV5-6,TGTGCCAGCGTCACGACCGACAGGGGCTACAATGAGCAGTTCTTC,CASVTTDRGYNEQFF
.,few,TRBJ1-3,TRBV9,TGTGCCAGCAGCGTAGAGAGCTCTGGAAACACCATATATTTT,CASSVESSGNTIYF
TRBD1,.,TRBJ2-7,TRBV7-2,TGTGCCAGCAGCTTAGGACAGGGGATGAGGGAGCAGTACTTC,CASSLGQGMREQYF
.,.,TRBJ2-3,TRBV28,TGTGCCAGCAATTCGGGGGCAGATACGCAGTATTTT,CASNSGADTQYF
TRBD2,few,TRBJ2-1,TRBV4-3,TGCGCCAGCAGCCGGACTAGCGTGGGGGCCAATGAGCAGTTCTTC,CASSRTSVGANEQFF
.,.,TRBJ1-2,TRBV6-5,TGTGCCAGCAGTTACTTAGAGGGTTTCTACACCTTC,CASSYLEGFYTF
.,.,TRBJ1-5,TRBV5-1,TGCGCCAGCAGCCCAGGGTTTAGCAATCAGCCCCAGCATTTT,CASSPGFSNQPQHF
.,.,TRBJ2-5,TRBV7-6,TGTGCCAGCAGCTGGAGCGGACCCCAAGAGACCCAGTACTTC,CASSWSGPQETQYF
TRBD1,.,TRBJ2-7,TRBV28,TGTGCCAGCAGTAGTCCCGGGACAGGGTCCTACGAGCAGTACTTC,CASSSPGTGSYEQYF
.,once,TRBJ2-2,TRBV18,TGTGCCAGCTCACCAAGGAAGAGACCTTCCGGGAGACCAAACACCGGGGAGCTGTTTTTT,CASSPRKRPSGRPNTGELFF
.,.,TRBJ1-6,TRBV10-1,TGCGCCAGCAGTGATTCGCCAGCCAGGAATTCACCCCTCCACTTT,CASSDSPARNSPLHF
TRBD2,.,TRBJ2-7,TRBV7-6,TGTGCCAGCAGCTTGGTGGCGGGAGATTCCGGGCAGTACTTC,CASSLVAGDSGQYF
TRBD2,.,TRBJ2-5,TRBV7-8,TGTGCCAGCAGCTTAGCTCAACTTGCGGGAGTTAAGACCCAGTACTTC,CASSLAQLAGVKTQYF
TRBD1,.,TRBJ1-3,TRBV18,TGTGCCAGCTCACCAGCCCGACAGGGGGCCGGCACGAACACCATATATTTT,CASSPARQGAGTNTIYF
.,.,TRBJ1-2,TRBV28,TGTGCCAGCAGTTTAACGGGGGGCAACGGCTACACCTTC,CASSLTGGNGYTF
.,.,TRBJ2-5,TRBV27,TGTGCCAGCAGCAAAGGGGCTACGAGGCAAGAGACCCAGTACTTC,CASSKGATRQETQYF
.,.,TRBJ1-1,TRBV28,TGTGCCAGCATGCGGAAGAACACTGAAGCTTTCTTT,CASMRKNTEAFF
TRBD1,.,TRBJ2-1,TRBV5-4,TGTGCCAGCACCCAGGACAGGGGCAGACTGAATGAGCAGTTCTTC,CASTQDRGRLNEQFF
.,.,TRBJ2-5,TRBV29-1,TGCAGTGTACGGGGTAATGTAGAGACCCAGTACTTC,CSVRGNVETQYF
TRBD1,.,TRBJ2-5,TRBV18,TGTGCCAGCTCACCACCAGAAACGCCGGGGACAGGGAGAGAGACCCAGTACTTC,CASSPPETPGTGRETQYF
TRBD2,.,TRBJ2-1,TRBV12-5,TGTGCTAGTGGTTTGCCTCTGGGGGGGGAGAGCTCCTACAATGAGCAGTTCTTC,CASGLPLGGESSYNEQFF
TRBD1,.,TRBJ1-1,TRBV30,TGTGCCTGTCAGGGGGCCATGAACACTGAAGCTTTCTTT,CACQGAMNTEAFF
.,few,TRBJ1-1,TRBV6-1,TGTGCCAGCAGTCCCAGGGGTGGGGAGAACACTGAAGCTTTCTTT,CASSPRGGENTEAFF
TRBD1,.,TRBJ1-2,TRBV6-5,TGTGCCAGCAGATCACGGGACAGACCAAACTATGGCTACACCTTC,CASRSRDRPNYGYTF
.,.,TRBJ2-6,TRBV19,TGTGCCAGCCAGGGGGGCGAGACTGGGGCCAACGTCCTGACTTTC,CASQGGETGANVLTF
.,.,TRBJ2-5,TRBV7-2,TGTGCCAGCAGCCCTCCGAGTGAGAGGGAGACCCAGTACTTC,CASSPPSERETQYF
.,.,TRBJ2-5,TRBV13,TGTGCCAGCAGCTTGGGCTCTCTGAGACGGGAGACCCAGTACTTC,CASSLGSLRRETQYF
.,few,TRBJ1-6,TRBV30,TGTGCCTGGAGTCAGGGTGGTTCACCCCTCCACTTT,CAWSQGGSPLHF
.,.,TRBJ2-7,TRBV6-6,TGTGCCAGCAGTCCTGAGAGCTCCTACGAGCAGTACTTC,CASSPESSYEQYF
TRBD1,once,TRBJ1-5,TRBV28,TGTGCCAGCAGTTTCGCCCAGGACAGGGGAGGGCAGCCCCAGCATTTT,CASSFAQDRGGQPQHF
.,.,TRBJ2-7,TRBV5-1,TGCGCCAGCAGCTTGTTGGGGGCCTTATCCGAGCAGTACTTC,CASSLLGALSEQYF
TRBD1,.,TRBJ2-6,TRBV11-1,TGTGCCAGCAGCTTTGGACAGGGGGGTTTTGGGGCCAACGTCCTGACTTTC,CASSFGQGGFGANVLTF